The next 5 T cell receptor beta chains were all read from a single sample in a study of regulatory T cells in long-lasting Graves disease. Time point given: persistent/refractory GD, antithyroid drugs over 5 years with positive TRAb. Scientists built the TCR library using RNA that was extracted from PBMCs. CDR3 regions were amplified by Arm-PCR using iRepertoire HTBI primers to build TCR beta libraries. Via MiXCR, TCRdb re-called the multiplex PCR reads, giving one row per CDR3 protein. The sample contains about 420,000 distinct CDR3 sequences, 23% of which appear only once. Material: peripheral blood mononuclear cells (PBMCs), obtained when the disease was refractory, from a patient treated with antithyroid drugs. The receptors shown here come from a female donor with Graves disease.

As for this clonotype: This may come from a read error, since a much larger clone is one base off. The chain joins TRBV20-1 to TRBJ1-1; a possible D gene is TRBD1 (6 bases). Germline-derived CDR1 and CDR2 are DFQATT and SNEGSKA (reference sequence). Between the trimmed V and J ends, which lost 5 bases and 1 base, there was a span of 8 bases. There are 12 residues in the CDR3. This CDR3 reads CSAVGANTEAFF. Here the CDR3 DNA reads TGCAGTGCTGTGGGGGCGAACACTGAAGCTTTCTTT.

This clonotype was picked up a small number of times. The rearrangement uses TRBV19 and TRBJ2-7; TRBD1 agrees at 7 bases. Germline CDR1 is LNHDA and CDR2 is SQIVND (reference sequence). With 3 bases clipped from V and 2 bases from J, the junction kept 10 bases outside the gene matches. The CDR3 loop spans 16 amino acids. CDR3 coding DNA: TGTGCCAGTAGTATTTCGACAGGGCGTCTAGCCTACGAGCAGTACTTC. This codes for CASSISTGRLAYEQYF.

This clonotype occurred many times. The CDR3 DNA is TGTGCCAGCAGTTACTCGCCTAGCGGAGCCGGGGAGCTGTTTTTT. Protein product: CASSYSPSGAGELFF. The chain carries TRBV6-2 or TRBV6-3 and TRBJ2-2, with 7 bases fitting TRBD2. Germline V gives CDR1 MNHEY, CDR2 SVGEGT. This CDR3 is built from 15 residues. Trimming took 0 bases from V and 6 from J; bases not matched to a gene: 4.

This clonotype appeared many times. This chain uses TRBV28 with TRBJ1-4, with D possibly being TRBD1 (6 bases). This CDR3 is built from 15 residues. CDR1 is MDHEN and CDR2 is SYDVKM in the germline V gene. Trimming removed 4 bases from V and 8 bases from J, with 17 bases in between. CDR3 residues: CASSSQPGGREKLFF. The DNA of the CDR3 is TGTGCCAGCAGTTCTCAACCCGGGGGGCGGGAAAAACTGTTTTTT.

This chain links TRBV10-3 with TRBJ2-2; TRBD2 matches at 8 bases. The V segment lost 8 bases and the J segment 7 bases; nucleotides outside the gene matches: 6. Germline-derived CDR1 and CDR2 are ENHRY and SYGVKD. The CDR3 length is 13 residues. The CDR3 protein is CAIGAGGIGELFF. The DNA of the CDR3 is TGTGCCATCGGGGCGGGAGGAATCGGGGAGCTGTTTTTT.